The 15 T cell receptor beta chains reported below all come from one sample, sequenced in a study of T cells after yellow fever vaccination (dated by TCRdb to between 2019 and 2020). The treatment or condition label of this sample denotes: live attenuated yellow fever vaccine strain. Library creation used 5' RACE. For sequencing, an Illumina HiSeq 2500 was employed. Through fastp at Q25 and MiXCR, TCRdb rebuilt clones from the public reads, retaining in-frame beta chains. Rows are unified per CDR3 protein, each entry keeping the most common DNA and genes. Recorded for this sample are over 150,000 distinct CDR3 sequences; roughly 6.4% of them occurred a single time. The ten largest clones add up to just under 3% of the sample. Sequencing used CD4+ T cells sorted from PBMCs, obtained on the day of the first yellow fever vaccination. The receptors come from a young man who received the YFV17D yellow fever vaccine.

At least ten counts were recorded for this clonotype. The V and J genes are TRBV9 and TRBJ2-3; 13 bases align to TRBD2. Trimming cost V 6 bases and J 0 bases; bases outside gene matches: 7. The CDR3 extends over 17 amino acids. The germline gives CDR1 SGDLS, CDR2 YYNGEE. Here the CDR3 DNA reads TGTGCCAGCACCCGAACGACTAGCGGGGGGAGCACAGATACGCAGTATTTT. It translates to CASTRTTSGGSTDTQYF.

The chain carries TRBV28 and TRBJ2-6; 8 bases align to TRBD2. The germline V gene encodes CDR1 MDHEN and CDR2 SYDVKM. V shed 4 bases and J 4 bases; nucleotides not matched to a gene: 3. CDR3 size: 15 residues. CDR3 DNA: TGTGCCAGCAGTTCCGGGGGGGTAGGGGCCAACGTCCTGACTTTC. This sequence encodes CASSSGGVGANVLTF.

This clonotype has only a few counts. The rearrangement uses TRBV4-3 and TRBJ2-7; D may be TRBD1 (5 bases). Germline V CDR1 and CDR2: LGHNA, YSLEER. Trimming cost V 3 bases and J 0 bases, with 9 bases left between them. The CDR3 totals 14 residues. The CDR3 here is CASSHAGSSYEQYF. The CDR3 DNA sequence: TGCGCCAGCAGCCATGCAGGGTCCTCCTACGAGCAGTACTTC.

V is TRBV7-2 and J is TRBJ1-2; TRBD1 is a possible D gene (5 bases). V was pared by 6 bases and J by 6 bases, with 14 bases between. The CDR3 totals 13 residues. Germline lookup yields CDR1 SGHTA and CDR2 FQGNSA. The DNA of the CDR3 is TGTGCCAGCAGGGGGGGTCAAGCGGATGGCTACACCTTC. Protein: CASRGGQADGYTF.

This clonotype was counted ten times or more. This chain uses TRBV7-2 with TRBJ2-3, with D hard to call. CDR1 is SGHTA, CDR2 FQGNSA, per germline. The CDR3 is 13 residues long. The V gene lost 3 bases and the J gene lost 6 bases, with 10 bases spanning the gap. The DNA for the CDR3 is TGTGCCAGCAGCTTCGGCGATTCGGATACGCAGTATTTT. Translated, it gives CASSFGDSDTQYF.

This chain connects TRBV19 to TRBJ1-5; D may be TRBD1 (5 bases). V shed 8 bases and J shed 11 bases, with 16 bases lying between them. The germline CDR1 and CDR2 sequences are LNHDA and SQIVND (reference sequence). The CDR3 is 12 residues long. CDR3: CASHDRLSAQHF. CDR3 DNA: TGTGCCAGTCATGACAGATTATCAGCCCAGCATTTT.

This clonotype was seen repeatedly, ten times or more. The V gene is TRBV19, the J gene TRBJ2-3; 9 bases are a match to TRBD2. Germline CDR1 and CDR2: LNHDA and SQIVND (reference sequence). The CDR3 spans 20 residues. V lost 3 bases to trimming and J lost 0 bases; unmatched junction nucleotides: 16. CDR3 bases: TGTGCCAGTAGTATTCTCCCCTCGGAGCGGGGGGATCCTAGCACAGATACGCAGTATTTT. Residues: CASSILPSERGDPSTDTQYF.

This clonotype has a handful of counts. In nucleotides, the CDR3 is TGTGCCAGCAGCTTTGGCCACGGAGAGACCCAGTACTTC. Translating gives CASSFGHGETQYF. V gene TRBV11-3 combines with J gene TRBJ2-5; no clear D gene. Germline CDR1 reads SGHNT; CDR2 reads YENEEA. The CDR3 runs to 13 residues. The V end was cut by 3 bases, the J end by 4 bases, with 9 bases between.

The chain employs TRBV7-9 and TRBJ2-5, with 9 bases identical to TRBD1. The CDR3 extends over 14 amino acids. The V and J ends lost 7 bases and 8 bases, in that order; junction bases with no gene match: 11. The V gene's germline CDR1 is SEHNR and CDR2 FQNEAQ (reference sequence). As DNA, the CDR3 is TGTGCCAGCACCCCTAGACAGGGGGGGCGCACCCAGTACTTC. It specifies CASTPRQGGRTQYF.

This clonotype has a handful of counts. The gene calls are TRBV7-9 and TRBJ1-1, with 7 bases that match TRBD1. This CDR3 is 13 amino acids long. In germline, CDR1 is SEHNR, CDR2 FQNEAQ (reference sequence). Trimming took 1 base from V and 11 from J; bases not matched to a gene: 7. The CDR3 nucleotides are TGTGCCAGCAGCTTAGTGGAGGGGGCGCGGGCTTTCTTT. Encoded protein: CASSLVEGARAFF.

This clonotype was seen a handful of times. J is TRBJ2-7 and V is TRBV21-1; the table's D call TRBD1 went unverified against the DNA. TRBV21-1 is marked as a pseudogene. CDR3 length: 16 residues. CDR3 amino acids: CASSPPTGGLLYEQYF. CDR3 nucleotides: TGTGCCAGCAGCCCACCGACAGGGGGCCTCTTATACGAGCAGTACTTC.

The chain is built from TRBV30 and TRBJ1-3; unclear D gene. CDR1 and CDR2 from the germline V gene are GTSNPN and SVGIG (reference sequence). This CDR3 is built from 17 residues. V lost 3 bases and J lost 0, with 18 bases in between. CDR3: CAWRPRQAGFSGNTIYF. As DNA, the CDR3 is TGTGCCTGGAGGCCTCGGCAGGCGGGGTTCTCTGGAAACACCATATATTTT.

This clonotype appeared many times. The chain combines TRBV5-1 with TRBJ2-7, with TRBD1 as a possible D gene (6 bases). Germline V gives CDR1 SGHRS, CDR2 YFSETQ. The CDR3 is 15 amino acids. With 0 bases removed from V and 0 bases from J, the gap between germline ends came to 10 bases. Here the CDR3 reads CASSLGGGRSYEQYF. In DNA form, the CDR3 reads TGCGCCAGCAGCTTGGGTGGGGGCCGCTCCTACGAGCAGTACTTC. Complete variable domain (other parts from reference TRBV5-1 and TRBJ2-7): KAGVTQTPRYLIKTRGQQVTLSCSPISGHRSVSWYQQTPGQGLQFLFEYFSETQRNKGNFPGRFSGRQFSNSRSEMNVSTLELGDSALYLCASSLGGGRSYEQYFGPGTRLTVT.

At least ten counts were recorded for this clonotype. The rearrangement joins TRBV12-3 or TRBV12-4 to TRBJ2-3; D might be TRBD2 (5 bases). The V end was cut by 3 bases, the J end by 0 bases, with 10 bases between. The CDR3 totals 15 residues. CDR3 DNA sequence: TGTGCCAGCAGTTTTACAACTAGTAGCACAGATACGCAGTATTTT. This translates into CASSFTTSSTDTQYF.

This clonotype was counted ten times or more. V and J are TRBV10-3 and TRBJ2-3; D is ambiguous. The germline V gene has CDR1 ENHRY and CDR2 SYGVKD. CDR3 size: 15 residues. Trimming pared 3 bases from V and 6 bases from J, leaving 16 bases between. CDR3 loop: CAISEAGALLDTQYF. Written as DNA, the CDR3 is TGTGCCATCAGTGAAGCCGGAGCCCTTCTGGATACGCAGTATTTT.